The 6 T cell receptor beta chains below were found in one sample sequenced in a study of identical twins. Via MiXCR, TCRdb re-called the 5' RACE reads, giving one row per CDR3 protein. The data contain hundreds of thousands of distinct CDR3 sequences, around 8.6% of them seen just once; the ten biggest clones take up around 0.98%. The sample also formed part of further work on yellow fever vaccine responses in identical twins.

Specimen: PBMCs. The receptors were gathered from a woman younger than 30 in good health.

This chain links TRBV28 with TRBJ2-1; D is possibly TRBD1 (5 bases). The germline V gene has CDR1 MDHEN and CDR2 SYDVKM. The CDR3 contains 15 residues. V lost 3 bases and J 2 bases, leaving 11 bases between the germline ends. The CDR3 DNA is TGTGCCAGCAGTTTTAGGGGAAGAGCCTACAATGAGCAGTTCTTC. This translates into CASSFRGRAYNEQFF. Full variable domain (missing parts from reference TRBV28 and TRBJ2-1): DVKVTQSSRYLVKRTGEKVFLECVQDMDHENMFWYRQDPGLGLRLIYFSYDVKMKEKGDIPEGYSVSREKKERFSLILESASTNQTSMYLCASSFRGRAYNEQFFGPGTRLTVL.

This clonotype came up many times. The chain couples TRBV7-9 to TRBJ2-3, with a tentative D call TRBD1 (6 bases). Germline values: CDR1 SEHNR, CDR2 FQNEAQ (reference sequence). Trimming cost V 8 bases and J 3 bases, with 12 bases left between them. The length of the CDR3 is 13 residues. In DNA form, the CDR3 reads TGTGCCAGCGGGTCCAGGGGAACAGATACGCAGTATTTT. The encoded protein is CASGSRGTDTQYF.

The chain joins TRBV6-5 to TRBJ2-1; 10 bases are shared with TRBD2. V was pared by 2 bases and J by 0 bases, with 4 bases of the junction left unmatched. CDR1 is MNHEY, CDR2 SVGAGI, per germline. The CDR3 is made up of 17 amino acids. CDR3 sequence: CASSYLAGASSYNEQFF. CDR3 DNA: TGTGCCAGCAGTTACCTAGCGGGGGCCAGCTCCTACAATGAGCAGTTCTTC.

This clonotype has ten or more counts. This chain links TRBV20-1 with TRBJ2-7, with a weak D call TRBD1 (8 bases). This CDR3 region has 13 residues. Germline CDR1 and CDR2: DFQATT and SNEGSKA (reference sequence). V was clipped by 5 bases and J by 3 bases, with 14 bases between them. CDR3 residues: CSAPQGGLYEQYF. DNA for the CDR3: TGCAGTGCTCCACAGGGGGGGCTCTACGAGCAGTACTTC.

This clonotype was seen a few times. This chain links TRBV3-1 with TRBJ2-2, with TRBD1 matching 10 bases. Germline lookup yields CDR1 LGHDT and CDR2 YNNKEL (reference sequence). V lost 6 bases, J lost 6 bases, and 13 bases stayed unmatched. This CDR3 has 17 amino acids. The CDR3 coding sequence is TGTGCCAGCAGTCAGAGGACAGGGGGGGTTGGGCCCGGGGAGCTGTTTTTT. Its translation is CASSQRTGGVGPGELFF.

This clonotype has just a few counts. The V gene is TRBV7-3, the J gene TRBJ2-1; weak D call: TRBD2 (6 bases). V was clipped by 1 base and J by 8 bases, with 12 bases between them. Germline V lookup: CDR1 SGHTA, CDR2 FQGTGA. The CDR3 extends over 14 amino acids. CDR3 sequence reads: CASSLNGGLDEQFF. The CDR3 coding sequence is TGTGCCAGCAGCTTAAACGGGGGACTTGATGAGCAGTTCTTC.